Presented here are 12 T cell receptor beta chains from one specimen sequenced in a study of control samples from healthy donors and cancer patients. Clones were sequenced by immunoSEQ multiplex PCR, and TCRdb holds only the in-frame ones, with some missing. Counted here are 85,000 to 100,000 clones, roughly 93% occurring once; the ten biggest clones make up approximately 7.6%. The sequencing input was blood. All receptors derive from a young man in good health.

The rearrangement links TRBV9 to TRBJ2-1, with D possibly matching TRBD1 (5 bases). V lost 0 bases and J lost 13, with 14 bases in between. This CDR3 has 13 amino acids. CDR1 and CDR2 from the germline V gene are SGDLS and YYNGEE. The CDR3 DNA reads TGTGCCAGCAGCGTAGGGGGCTCCCGGCTACAGTTCTTC. It encodes CASSVGGSRLQFF.

This chain links TRBV27 with TRBJ2-1; D gene unclear. The CDR3 has 13 amino acids. Germline loops: CDR1 MNHEY, CDR2 SMNVEV (reference sequence). Trimming pared 2 bases from V and 5 bases from J, leaving 7 bases between. The CDR3 DNA reads TGTGCCAGCAGTTTACAATGGGACAATGAGCAGTTCTTC. Protein product: CASSLQWDNEQFF.

V usage is TRBV20-1 and J usage is TRBJ1-2; tentative D call: TRBD1 (5 bases). CDR3 length: 12 amino acids. Trimming left V 3 bases short and J 4 bases short, with 9 bases between. Germline V CDR1 and CDR2: DFQATT, SNEGSKA (reference sequence). For the CDR3, the DNA is TGCAGTGCTAGTGAGGGGTCCTATGGCTACACCTTC. Translated: CSASEGSYGYTF.

J is TRBJ2-7 and V is TRBV5-4, with no clear D. Trimming shortened V by 1 base and J by 2 bases, and 7 bases separated the two germline ends. Germline V gene lookup returns CDR1 SGHNT and CDR2 YYREEE (reference sequence). The length of the CDR3 is 13 residues. The CDR3 nucleotides read TGTGCCAGCAGCTTGTGGTCAGCCTACGAGCAGTACTTC. Translation: CASSLWSAYEQYF.

The V call is TRBV5-6, the J call TRBJ2-7; D is ambiguous. The CDR3 loop spans 13 amino acids. In germline, CDR1 is SGHDT, CDR2 YYEEEE. V gave up 1 base and J gave up 9 bases, with 14 bases separating them. The CDR3 spells CASSLRAVPAQYF. The CDR3 nucleotides are TGTGCCAGCAGCTTGAGGGCAGTCCCGGCGCAGTACTTC.

This sequence joins TRBV9 and TRBJ1-1, with TRBD1 as a possible D gene (6 bases). Germline V gene sequence: CDR1 SGDLS, CDR2 YYNGEE. This CDR3 has 18 residues. Trimming shortened V by 0 bases and J by 3 bases, and 21 bases separated the two germline ends. CDR3: CASSVVVGRGAVDTEAFF. CDR3 DNA sequence: TGTGCCAGCAGCGTAGTAGTCGGCAGGGGCGCCGTGGACACTGAAGCTTTCTTT.

The genes are TRBV5-6 and TRBJ2-2, with D uncertain. The length of the CDR3 is 12 residues. Germline CDR1 SGHDT, CDR2 YYEEEE. V shed 0 bases and J shed 3 bases, with 0 bases lying between them. The CDR3 coding sequence is TGTGCCAGCAGCTTGGACACCGGGGAGCTGTTTTTT. Translated: CASSLDTGELFF.

The chain uses TRBV3-1 (or the pseudogene TRBV3-2) and TRBJ1-3; D is unresolved. Trimming took off 0 bases at V and 2 bases at J, with 11 bases between the two ends. Germline CDR1 LGHDT, CDR2 YNNKEL (reference sequence). This CDR3 region has 16 residues. The CDR3 sequence: CASSQDLVNPGNTIYF. DNA of the CDR3: TGTGCCAGCAGCCAAGATTTGGTCAACCCTGGAAACACCATATATTTT.

This rearrangement joins TRBV10-3 to TRBJ2-1; 12 bases match TRBD1. The CDR3 length is 15 residues. The V gene's germline CDR1 is ENHRY and CDR2 SYGVKD. The trim removed 5 bases at V and 8 bases at J, leaving 7 bases unmatched. DNA of the CDR3: TGTGCCATCAGTTTACCGGGACAGGGGGCCTATGAGCAGTTCTTC. It codes for CAISLPGQGAYEQFF.

The rearrangement joins TRBV11-2 to TRBJ2-1; 7 bases fit TRBD2. Germline V lookup: CDR1 SGHAT, CDR2 FQNNGV. The CDR3 has 16 residues. V shed 5 bases, J shed 7 bases, and the junction held 14 bases outside the gene matches. The CDR3 protein is CASSPLAGVFPNEQFF. CDR3 in DNA: TGTGCCAGCAGCCCCCTGGCGGGAGTGTTCCCGAATGAGCAGTTCTTC. Using reference TRBV11-2 and TRBJ2-1 for the parts outside the CDR3, the full variable domain is EAGVAQSPRYKIIEKRQSVAFWCNPISGHATLYWYQQILGQGPKLLIQFQNNGVVDDSQLPKDRFSAERLKGVDSTLKIQPAKLEDSAVYLCASSPLAGVFPNEQFFGPGTRLTVL.

As DNA, the CDR3 is TGTGCCAGCAACCAGGGACGTAGCAATCAGCCCCAGCATTTT. Translated: CASNQGRSNQPQHF. The chain uses TRBV2 and TRBJ1-5, with a tentative D call TRBD1 (5 bases). CDR3 length equals 14 residues. Germline loops: CDR1 SNHLY, CDR2 FYNNEI. V gave up 7 bases and J gave up 0 bases, with 10 bases separating them. The entire variable domain, with the rest obtained from reference TRBV2 and TRBJ1-5, is as follows: EPEVTQTPSHQVTQMGQEVILRCVPISNHLYFYWYRQILGQKVEFLVSFYNNEISEKSEIFDDQFSVERPDGSNFTLKIRSTKLEDSAMYFCASNQGRSNQPQHFGDGTRLSIL.

This clone was seen a single time. The V gene is TRBV5-4, the J gene TRBJ2-7; TRBD1 matches at 7 bases. CDR1 and CDR2 from the germline V gene are SGHNT and YYREEE (reference sequence). This CDR3 region has 15 residues. The J segment lost 0 bases and the V segment lost 2 bases, leaving 5 bases of the junction unmatched. CDR3 region: CASSLGTESSYEQYF. The DNA of the CDR3 is TGTGCCAGCAGCTTAGGGACAGAAAGCTCCTACGAGCAGTACTTC.